A selection of T cell receptor beta chains follows, all from one sample in a study of cytomegalovirus exposure and HLA in healthy donors. Using immunoSEQ multiplex PCR, the repertoire was profiled, and TCRdb retains in-frame clones only, with some absent. This table holds some 230,000 clones, just over 90% found once. Sequenced input: PBMCs. Source of these receptors: a woman between 18 and 29 years old in good health and CMV-seronegative. Both conserved end residues are part of each CDR3. The D gene is left open where the match is weak. Some rows mark clone size as missing; the rest say once, few, many or name a class of expanded clone.

j_call: TRBJ2-1; d_call: NA; cdr3_length: 16; clone_size: NA; v_call: TRBV5-1; cdr3_nt: TGCGCCAGCAGCTCACCTTCTAGCGACTCCTACAATGAGCAGTTCTTC; cdr3_aa: CASSSPSSDSYNEQFF
j_call: TRBJ1-1; d_call: TRBD1; cdr3_length: 13; clone_size: few; v_call: TRBV10-1; cdr3_nt: TGCGCCAGCAGTAGGGACAGGGGCACTGAAGCTTTCTTT; cdr3_aa: CASSRDRGTEAFF
j_call: TRBJ1-5; d_call: NA; cdr3_length: 14; clone_size: NA; v_call: TRBV18; cdr3_nt: TGTGCCAGCTCACCAGGCAATAGCAATCAGCCCCAGCATTTT; cdr3_aa: CASSPGNSNQPQHF
j_call: TRBJ1-4; d_call: NA; cdr3_length: 15; clone_size: NA; v_call: TRBV5-4; cdr3_nt: TGTGCCAGCAGCTTGGGGCCAGCAACTAATGAAAAACTGTTTTTT; cdr3_aa: CASSLGPATNEKLFF
j_call: TRBJ2-2; d_call: NA; cdr3_length: 16; clone_size: once; v_call: TRBV5-1; cdr3_nt: TGCGCCAGCAGCCCCAGACAGGAACTAAACACCGGGGAGCTGTTTTTT; cdr3_aa: CASSPRQELNTGELFF
j_call: TRBJ1-5; d_call: NA; cdr3_length: 15; clone_size: NA; v_call: TRBV28; cdr3_nt: TGTGCCAGCACCCCTCTCGACAGTAGCAATCAGCCCCAGCATTTT; cdr3_aa: CASTPLDSSNQPQHF
j_call: TRBJ1-1; d_call: NA; cdr3_length: 14; clone_size: NA; v_call: TRBV28; cdr3_nt: TGTGCCAGCACGATGGGGGCTTGGAACACTGAAGCTTTCTTT; cdr3_aa: CASTMGAWNTEAFF
j_call: TRBJ2-1; d_call: TRBD2; cdr3_length: 15; clone_size: NA; v_call: TRBV6-1; cdr3_nt: TGTGCCAGCAACCCCGGACTAGCGGGAGGGTATGAGCAGTTCTTC; cdr3_aa: CASNPGLAGGYEQFF
j_call: TRBJ1-1; d_call: NA; cdr3_length: 13; clone_size: NA; v_call: TRBV5-6; cdr3_nt: TGTGCCAGCCGGGCGACAGTGAACACTGAAGCTTTCTTT; cdr3_aa: CASRATVNTEAFF
j_call: TRBJ1-1; d_call: TRBD1; cdr3_length: 15; clone_size: NA; v_call: TRBV9; cdr3_nt: TGTGCCAGCAGCGAGGGGACAGGGGGTCCCACTGAAGCTTTCTTT; cdr3_aa: CASSEGTGGPTEAFF
j_call: TRBJ1-2; d_call: NA; cdr3_length: 12; clone_size: NA; v_call: TRBV30; cdr3_nt: TGTGCCTGGAGTAATACCCCAGATGGCTACACCTTC; cdr3_aa: CAWSNTPDGYTF
j_call: TRBJ2-5; d_call: TRBD1; cdr3_length: 17; clone_size: NA; v_call: TRBV5-6; cdr3_nt: TGTGCCAGCAGCTTATATCTGTCCACAGGGGGCGCGGAGACCCAGTACTTC; cdr3_aa: CASSLYLSTGGAETQYF
j_call: TRBJ1-2; d_call: NA; cdr3_length: 13; clone_size: few; v_call: TRBV30; cdr3_nt: TGTGCCTGGAGTAATGAGGGAAACTATGGCTACACCTTC; cdr3_aa: CAWSNEGNYGYTF
j_call: TRBJ2-7; d_call: NA; cdr3_length: 19; clone_size: NA; v_call: TRBV27; cdr3_nt: TGTGCCAGCAGGCACATCCCGCAGCGCAGGGGTCTCCCCGACTACGAGCAGTACTTC; cdr3_aa: CASRHIPQRRGLPDYEQYF
j_call: TRBJ2-2; d_call: TRBD2; cdr3_length: 14; clone_size: NA; v_call: TRBV9; cdr3_nt: TGTGCCAGCACTTTAGCGGGGTACACCGGGGAGCTGTTTTTT; cdr3_aa: CASTLAGYTGELFF
j_call: TRBJ1-5; d_call: TRBD1; cdr3_length: 14; clone_size: NA; v_call: TRBV6-1; cdr3_nt: TGTGCCAGCAAACGGACAGGACGAGATCAGCCCCAGCATTTT; cdr3_aa: CASKRTGRDQPQHF
j_call: TRBJ2-1; d_call: NA; cdr3_length: 16; clone_size: NA; v_call: TRBV7-8; cdr3_nt: TGTGCCAGCAGCCCCGCGGCAGAGAGCTCCTACAATGAGCAGTTCTTC; cdr3_aa: CASSPAAESSYNEQFF
j_call: TRBJ2-7; d_call: TRBD1; cdr3_length: 13; clone_size: NA; v_call: TRBV29-1; cdr3_nt: TGCAGCGTTGTGGGACAGCTTGTGGACGAGCAGTACTTC; cdr3_aa: CSVVGQLVDEQYF
j_call: TRBJ2-1; d_call: TRBD2; cdr3_length: 15; clone_size: NA; v_call: TRBV9; cdr3_nt: TGTGCCAGCAGCCCCCGGGGGGGGACCCTCGATGAGCAGTTCTTC; cdr3_aa: CASSPRGGTLDEQFF
j_call: TRBJ2-3; d_call: NA; cdr3_length: 15; clone_size: NA; v_call: TRBV7-3; cdr3_nt: TGTGCCAGCAGCGCGACTCCCGTACCATCGGATACGCAGTATTTT; cdr3_aa: CASSATPVPSDTQYF
j_call: TRBJ2-7; d_call: TRBD2; cdr3_length: 18; clone_size: NA; v_call: TRBV19; cdr3_nt: TGTGCCAGTAGTATTCGGATCTCCGGGACTAGCGCGTCCTACGAGCAGTACTTC; cdr3_aa: CASSIRISGTSASYEQYF
j_call: TRBJ1-5; d_call: TRBD1; cdr3_length: 16; clone_size: NA; v_call: TRBV28; cdr3_nt: TGTGCCAGCAGTCCCCCGACAGGGGGCCCCAATCAGCCCCAGCATTTT; cdr3_aa: CASSPPTGGPNQPQHF
j_call: TRBJ2-3; d_call: TRBD2; cdr3_length: 17; clone_size: NA; v_call: TRBV5-6; cdr3_nt: TGTGCCACCTCAACCCTGGGACTAGCGGGCAGCACAGATACGCAGTATTTT; cdr3_aa: CATSTLGLAGSTDTQYF
j_call: TRBJ2-5; d_call: NA; cdr3_length: 13; clone_size: NA; v_call: TRBV6-6; cdr3_nt: TGTGCCAGCAGTTCGCGGGGTGGGGAGACCCAGTACTTC; cdr3_aa: CASSSRGGETQYF
j_call: TRBJ1-5; d_call: NA; cdr3_length: 14; clone_size: NA; v_call: TRBV19; cdr3_nt: TGTGCCGCTAATACGGGGCGGGGAAATCAGCCCCAGCATTTT; cdr3_aa: CAANTGRGNQPQHF
j_call: TRBJ2-1; d_call: NA; cdr3_length: 14; clone_size: NA; v_call: TRBV11-1; cdr3_nt: TGTGCCAGCAGCTTGGTGGGAGCGGGCAATGAGCAGTTCTTC; cdr3_aa: CASSLVGAGNEQFF
j_call: TRBJ2-2; d_call: NA; cdr3_length: 15; clone_size: NA; v_call: TRBV11-3; cdr3_nt: TGTGCCAGCAGCTTAGCTCCGACGGGTAGCGGGGAGCTGTTTTTT; cdr3_aa: CASSLAPTGSGELFF
j_call: TRBJ2-3; d_call: TRBD1; cdr3_length: 15; clone_size: once; v_call: TRBV10-1; cdr3_nt: TGCGCCAGCAGTGGGAAGACAGGGAGAAGGGATACGCAGTATTTT; cdr3_aa: CASSGKTGRRDTQYF
j_call: TRBJ2-7; d_call: NA; cdr3_length: 12; clone_size: NA; v_call: TRBV28; cdr3_nt: TGTGCCACCTCCCGCCCAGGCTACGAGCAGTACTTC; cdr3_aa: CATSRPGYEQYF
j_call: TRBJ2-1; d_call: NA; cdr3_length: 11; clone_size: NA; v_call: TRBV20-1; cdr3_nt: TGCAGTGCTAGAGGGCTCAATGAGCAGTTCTTC; cdr3_aa: CSARGLNEQFF
j_call: TRBJ1-6; d_call: TRBD1; cdr3_length: 15; clone_size: NA; v_call: TRBV5-1; cdr3_nt: TGCGCCAGCAGCTTAGGACAGGGACAGGGGTCACCCCTCCACTTT; cdr3_aa: CASSLGQGQGSPLHF
j_call: TRBJ1-2; d_call: NA; cdr3_length: 14; clone_size: NA; v_call: TRBV28; cdr3_nt: TGTGCCAGCAGCACCGGGACAAAACCCTATGGCTACACCTTC; cdr3_aa: CASSTGTKPYGYTF
j_call: TRBJ1-1; d_call: NA; cdr3_length: 13; clone_size: once; v_call: TRBV5-1; cdr3_nt: TGCGCCAGCAGCTTATCAGTGAACACTGAAGCTTTCTTT; cdr3_aa: CASSLSVNTEAFF
j_call: TRBJ2-6; d_call: TRBD2; cdr3_length: 19; clone_size: NA; v_call: TRBV5-1; cdr3_nt: TGCGCCAGCAGCTTGATGGCTAGCGGGAGGGGCTCTGGGGCCAACGTCCTGACTTTC; cdr3_aa: CASSLMASGRGSGANVLTF
j_call: TRBJ1-2; d_call: NA; cdr3_length: 15; clone_size: NA; v_call: TRBV5-1; cdr3_nt: TGCGCCAGCAGCCCACCTGGGGGGGACAACTATGGCTACACCTTC; cdr3_aa: CASSPPGGDNYGYTF
j_call: TRBJ1-5; d_call: TRBD1; cdr3_length: 13; clone_size: NA; v_call: TRBV30; cdr3_nt: TGTGCCTGGACGGGACAGGGAGGTCAGCCCCAGCATTTT; cdr3_aa: CAWTGQGGQPQHF
j_call: TRBJ2-3; d_call: TRBD1; cdr3_length: 14; clone_size: NA; v_call: TRBV19; cdr3_nt: TGTGCCAGCTTACAGGGGCCTACAGGAGATACGCAGTATTTT; cdr3_aa: CASLQGPTGDTQYF
j_call: TRBJ1-2; d_call: TRBD1; cdr3_length: 14; clone_size: NA; v_call: TRBV18; cdr3_nt: TGTGCCAGCTCACCACGGACAGGGGCTCTTGGCTACACCTTC; cdr3_aa: CASSPRTGALGYTF
j_call: TRBJ1-2; d_call: TRBD1; cdr3_length: 18; clone_size: NA; v_call: TRBV6-1; cdr3_nt: TGTGCCAGCAGTGAATTTCGGATCACCCGGGACAGGGTCGGGGGCTACACCTTC; cdr3_aa: CASSEFRITRDRVGGYTF
j_call: TRBJ1-6; d_call: NA; cdr3_length: 15; clone_size: once; v_call: TRBV6-1; cdr3_nt: TGTGCCAGCAGTGTTAGAAGCTCCTATAATTCACCCCTCCACTTT; cdr3_aa: CASSVRSSYNSPLHF
j_call: TRBJ2-7; d_call: TRBD2; cdr3_length: 15; clone_size: NA; v_call: TRBV2; cdr3_nt: TGTGCCAGCACTTCGCTAGCGGGTTATGCCTACGAGCAGTACTTC; cdr3_aa: CASTSLAGYAYEQYF
j_call: TRBJ2-1; d_call: TRBD2; cdr3_length: 15; clone_size: NA; v_call: TRBV27; cdr3_nt: TGTGCCAGCAGTTTACCGGGACTAGCTTTTGATGAGCAGTTCTTC; cdr3_aa: CASSLPGLAFDEQFF
j_call: TRBJ1-3; d_call: NA; cdr3_length: 18; clone_size: NA; v_call: TRBV9; cdr3_nt: TGTGCCAGCAGCGTCCAAACAGGGAGGGCTATGCGGGGAAACACCATATATTTT; cdr3_aa: CASSVQTGRAMRGNTIYF